A single sample gave rise to the 9 T cell receptor beta chains below, sequenced in a study of T-cell memory formation after mild COVID-19. TCRdb re-analysed the 5' RACE reads in MiXCR, keeping a single row per CDR3 protein. The sample lists some 300,000 distinct CDR3 sequences, roughly a fifth occurring once. The sample consisted of PBMCs or a T cell subset sorted from them (not recorded which). The receptors here all came from a young man who had mild COVID-19 (a few samples of this study predate the infection). Cell type and time point are not known.

This clonotype was found a few times. The chain recombines TRBV5-1 with TRBJ2-5; 7 bases align to TRBD1. The ends lost 3 bases at V and 5 bases at J; junction bases unmatched: 10. CDR3 length: 15 residues. The germline CDR1 and CDR2 sequences are SGHRS and YFSETQ. The CDR3 is CASSSSPTGFETQYF. CDR3 sequence (DNA): TGCGCCAGCAGCTCAAGCCCGACAGGGTTCGAGACCCAGTACTTC. Looking up the rest from reference TRBV5-1 and TRBJ2-5 gives the full variable domain: KAGVTQTPRYLIKTRGQQVTLSCSPISGHRSVSWYQQTPGQGLQFLFEYFSETQRNKGNFPGRFSGRQFSNSRSEMNVSTLELGDSALYLCASSSSPTGFETQYFGPGTRLLVL.

This chain joins TRBV12-3 or TRBV12-4 and TRBJ1-5; D perhaps matches TRBD1 (5 bases). Trimming stripped 6 bases from V and 9 bases from J, with 12 bases between. CDR3 length: 12 residues. The CDR3 sequence is CASRGDGGPQHF. For the CDR3, the DNA is TGTGCCAGCAGGGGGGACGGCGGGCCCCAGCATTTT.

This clonotype appeared a few times. The V gene is TRBV29-1, the J gene TRBJ1-1; 9 bases fit TRBD1. V lost 7 bases and J lost 4; bases outside the gene matches: 7. The CDR3 is 13 residues long. Germline V gives CDR1 SQVTM, CDR2 ANQGSEA. The CDR3: CSGTGQGLTEAFF. CDR3 DNA sequence: TGCAGCGGAACGGGACAGGGTCTCACTGAAGCTTTCTTT.

This clonotype was seen once. The chain uses TRBV20-1 and TRBJ2-3; tentative D call: TRBD2 (5 bases). Germline V CDR1 and CDR2: DFQATT, SNEGSKA (reference sequence). The CDR3 spans 15 residues. Trimming took off 6 bases at V and 1 base at J, with 17 bases between the two ends. CDR3 sequence: CSASAPGSRTDTQYF. CDR3 DNA: TGCAGTGCATCCGCCCCGGGGAGCCGCACAGATACGCAGTATTTT.

This chain links TRBV28 with TRBJ2-5; 8 nucleotides match TRBD2. With 7 bases clipped from V and 2 bases from J, the junction kept 12 bases outside the gene matches. Germline assignment: CDR1 MDHEN and CDR2 SYDVKM. There are 16 residues in the CDR3. Here the CDR3 DNA reads TGTGCCAGCACCCCCTCTGGGCGGGGGGCTCAAGAGACCCAGTACTTC. Translated, it gives CASTPSGRGAQETQYF.

The chain joins TRBV28 to TRBJ1-4; no reliable D call. V was pared by 5 bases and J by 4 bases, with 17 bases between. This CDR3 contains 16 residues. Germline lookup yields CDR1 MDHEN and CDR2 SYDVKM. CDR3: CASSPPRGSFNEKLFF. The DNA for the CDR3 is TGTGCCAGCAGTCCCCCCCGCGGCTCCTTTAATGAAAAACTGTTTTTT.

The chain employs TRBV6-2 or TRBV6-3 and TRBJ2-7; a possible D gene is TRBD1 (7 bases). Deletions cut 7 bases from V and 2 bases from J, with 18 bases between. CDR3 size: 15 residues. Germline values: CDR1 MNHEY, CDR2 SVGEGT. This CDR3 is CASNSGGRLPYEQYF. CDR3 bases: TGTGCCAGCAACTCAGGGGGGAGACTACCCTACGAGCAGTACTTC.

This clonotype was seen only a few times. This chain connects TRBV12-3 or TRBV12-4 to TRBJ1-6; D not resolved. Trimming cost V 8 bases and J 9 bases, with 11 bases left between them. The CDR3 extends over 12 amino acids. CDR3 sequence (DNA): TGTGCCAGCGAGGGCACGGGTTCACCCCTCCACTTT. This sequence encodes CASEGTGSPLHF.

There are many counts of this clonotype. The V call is TRBV5-1, the J call TRBJ2-5; TRBD1 is a possible D gene (6 bases). This CDR3 comprises 14 residues. CDR1 and CDR2 (germline): SGHRS, YFSETQ. V dropped 1 base and J dropped 3 bases, with 10 bases sitting between them. CDR3 DNA sequence: TGCGCCAGCAGCTTGATGACAGGTGAAGAGACCCAGTACTTC. It codes for CASSLMTGEETQYF.